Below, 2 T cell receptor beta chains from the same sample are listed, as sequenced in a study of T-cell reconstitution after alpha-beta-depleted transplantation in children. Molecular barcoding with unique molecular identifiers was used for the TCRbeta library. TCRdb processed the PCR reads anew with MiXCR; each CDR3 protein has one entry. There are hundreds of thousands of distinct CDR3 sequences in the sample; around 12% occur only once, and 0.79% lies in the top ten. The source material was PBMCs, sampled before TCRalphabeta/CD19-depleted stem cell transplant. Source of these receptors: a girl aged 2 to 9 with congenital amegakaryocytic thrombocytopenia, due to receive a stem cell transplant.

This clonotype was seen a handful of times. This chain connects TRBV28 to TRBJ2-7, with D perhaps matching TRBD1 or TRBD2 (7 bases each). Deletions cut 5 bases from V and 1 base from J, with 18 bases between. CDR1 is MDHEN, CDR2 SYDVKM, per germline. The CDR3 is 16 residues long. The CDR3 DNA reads TGTGCCAGCAGTATCGCAGGGGGGGTTTCTTCCTACGAGCAGTACTTC. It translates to CASSIAGGVSSYEQYF.

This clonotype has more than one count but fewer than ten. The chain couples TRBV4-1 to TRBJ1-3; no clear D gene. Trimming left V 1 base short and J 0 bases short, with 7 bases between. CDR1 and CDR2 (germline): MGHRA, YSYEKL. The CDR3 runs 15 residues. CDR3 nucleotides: TGCGCCAGCAGCCAAGCGACTGGCTCTGGAAACACCATATATTTT. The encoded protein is CASSQATGSGNTIYF.